This T cell receptor beta chain came from a study of blood T cell repertoires in COVID-19 (dated by TCRdb to 2018 to 2020). Regarding the research as a whole: The collaborator samples originated in the United States, Italy and Spain and spanned the acute and convalescent phases of COVID-19. Nearly every sample came with metadata listing a de-identified subject ID, COVID-19 status, age in years and sex. The dataset comprised deeply sampled blood TCRbeta repertoires from subjects exposed to, actively infected with, or recovered from COVID-19. The repertoires were released in a freely available public database meant as a resource for research on the immune response to SARS-CoV-2. The prospective study material was composed of cDNA or gDNA derived from T cells, B-cell-depleted T cells, or PBMCs. Where available, HLA class I and class II types were obtained from metadata supplied by the sample provider rather than from assay-based typing. The samples were drawn from the first 160 participants of the ongoing ImmuneRACE study and from 950 to 1,500 subjects provided by 6 global collaborators. Findings and caveats that apply to the study as a whole: The amount of clinical and demographic metadata varied by source and participant and was provided uncurated.

The collaborating institutions used their own protocols to collect whole blood in K2EDTA tubes. For TCRbeta analysis, collaborators shipped samples in one of three forms: frozen whole blood, isolated PBMCs, or DNA extracted from either of those sample types. The immunoSEQ Assay, a bias-controlled multiplex PCR, was used to amplify TCRbeta CDR3 regions from genomic DNA. In the source study's methods: The number of nucleated cells in each sample was estimated from the amplification of reference gene primers within the assay. Sequence reads were collapsed and filtered to measure the absolute abundance of every unique TCRbeta CDR3 rearrangement. For each sample, productive Simpson clonality was calculated by taking the square root of Simpson's diversity index across productive rearrangements. This is the immuneACCESS table as TCRdb keeps it, with only in-frame sequences that have V and J called. A part of the clones is gone; compared with another copy, unresolved V genes explain less than half, and the rest is unexplained. V, J and clone size are taken as reported in that table, and D and trimming were inferred from the DNA itself. The sample contains tens of thousands of clones, about 86% of them found a single time. The leading ten clones occupy about 4.2% of the sample.

On this clone: The specificity of this receptor is unknown. Base qualities are not recorded, but no much larger clone differs from it by a single base.

According to the germline V gene (reference sequence), CDR1 reads LNHDA and CDR2 reads SQIVND. Spanning cysteine to phenylalanine, the CDR3 consists of 13 amino acids. The DNA shown is the 39-base CDR3, in frame from base 1. Compared with germline, V lacks 5 bases and J lacks 9 bases; bases without a gene match: 9. The chain couples TRBV19 to TRBJ2-5; 7 junctional bases match TRBD1. Sequenced input: peripheral blood. The source of this sequence is a man at least 80 years old with active COVID-19. CDR3 reads: CASSAGTTGAQYF. The DNA sequence is TGTGCCAGTAGTGCCGGGACAACAGGGGCCCAGTACTTC. Beyond the CDR3, the reference TRBV19 and TRBJ2-5 genes provide the residues; the full variable domain reads: DGGITQSPKYLFRKEGQNVTLSCEQNLNHDAMYWYRQDPGQGLRLIYYSQIVNDFQKGDIAEGYSVSREKKESFPLTVTSAQKNPTAFYLCASSAGTTGAQYFGPGTRLLVL.